This T cell receptor (beta chain) was obtained from a study of blood T cell repertoires in COVID-19. CDR1 is LNHDA and CDR2 is SQIVND in the germline V gene (reference sequence). The CDR3 is 15 amino acids. The V end lost 4 bases, the J end lost 4 bases, and 16 bases lay between the germline ends. Here immunoSEQ multiplex PCR was the method, and the copy in TCRdb shows in-frame clones only, minus some. The sample has 300,000 to 350,000 clones, about 90% seen once; the top ten hold about 1%. The rearrangement uses TRBV19 and TRBJ1-2, with TRBD1 as a possible D gene (6 bases). Sequencing used peripheral blood. The origin of this receptor is a woman in her forties with COVID-19, enrolled during active disease. The CDR3 loop is CASSKDRTIPYGYTF. CDR3 bases: TGTGCCAGTAGTAAGGACAGAACGATCCCCTATGGCTACACCTTC.